This T cell receptor (beta chain) was observed in a study of cytomegalovirus exposure and HLA in healthy donors. Study as a whole: Caucasian-associated ancestry cluster membership applied to less than 85% of around 400 genotyped donors.

General study findings and limits: One variant, a missense change in DCLRE1C, was linked in a later analysis to TCR beta V- and J-gene trimming. Cytomegalovirus status, reportedly, was diagnosed with high specificity and sensitivity by the classifier. An analysis done earlier found most TCR beta V segments productive about 87% or about 30% of the time.

This clone has just a few counts. The target antigen is unknown. CDR3 length: 15 amino acids. Germline CDR1 and CDR2: MDHEN and SYDVKM. V shed 7 bases and J 8 bases; nucleotides not matched to a gene: 8. Vbeta (60) and Jbeta (13) primers were used in the PCR. Measured with immunoSEQ multiplex PCR; TCRdb has only the in-frame clones, and not every one. This repertoire shows roughly 90,000 clones, roughly four fifths found once; its top ten account for around 4.3%. The sequence derives from a woman aged 40 to 55 in good health and CMV-seropositive. The chain uses TRBV28 and TRBJ2-1, with TRBD2 identical over 13 bases. The sequencing input was PBMCs. CDR3 amino acids: CASTPRGLAGDEQFF. The CDR3 DNA sequence: TGTGCCAGCACCCCCCGTGGACTAGCGGGAGATGAGCAGTTCTTC.